This T cell receptor (beta chain) was obtained from a study of T cells after yellow fever vaccination. CDR3 length equals 18 residues. J gave up 9 bases and V 5 bases, and 19 bases lay outside the gene matches. This clonotype has just one count. Using its own MiXCR run on the 5' RACE reads, TCRdb lists one record per CDR3 protein. This repertoire shows some 550,000 distinct CDR3 sequences, approximately 21% found once; its top ten account for approximately 15%. The chain joins TRBV12-3 or TRBV12-4 to TRBJ2-1, with 10 bases fitting TRBD2. The sample consisted of PBMCs, taken 15 days after the yellow fever booster vaccination. The TCR originated in a man between 25 and 39 years old who received the YFV17D yellow fever vaccine. CDR3 in DNA: TGTGCCAGCAGTCCGAAGACACAGATACTAGCGGGATATGGTGAGCAGTTCTTC. As protein: CASSPKTQILAGYGEQFF.